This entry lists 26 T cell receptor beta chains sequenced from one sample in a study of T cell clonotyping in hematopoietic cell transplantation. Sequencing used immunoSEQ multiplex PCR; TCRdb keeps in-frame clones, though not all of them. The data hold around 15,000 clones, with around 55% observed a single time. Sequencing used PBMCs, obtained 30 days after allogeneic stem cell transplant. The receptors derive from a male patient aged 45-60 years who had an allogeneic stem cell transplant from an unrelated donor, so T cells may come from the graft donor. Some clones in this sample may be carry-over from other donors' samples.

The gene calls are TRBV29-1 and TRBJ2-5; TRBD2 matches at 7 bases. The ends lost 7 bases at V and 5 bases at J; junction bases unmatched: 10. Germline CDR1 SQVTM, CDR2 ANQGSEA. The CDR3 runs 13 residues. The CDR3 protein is CSGNLMGGETQYF. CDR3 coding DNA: TGCAGCGGTAACCTCATGGGGGGGGAGACCCAGTACTTC.

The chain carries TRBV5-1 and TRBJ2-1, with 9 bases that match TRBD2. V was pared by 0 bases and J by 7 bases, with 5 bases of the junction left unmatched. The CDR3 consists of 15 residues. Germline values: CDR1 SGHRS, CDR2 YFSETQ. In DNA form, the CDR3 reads TGCGCCAGCAGCTTGGCCGGGACTAGCTTAAATGAGCAGTTCTTC. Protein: CASSLAGTSLNEQFF.

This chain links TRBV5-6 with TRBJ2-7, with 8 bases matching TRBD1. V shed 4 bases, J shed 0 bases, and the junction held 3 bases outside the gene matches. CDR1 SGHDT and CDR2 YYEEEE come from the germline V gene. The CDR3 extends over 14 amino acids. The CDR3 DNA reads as TGTGCCAGCAGCCCGACAGGGGACTCCTACGAGCAGTACTTC. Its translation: CASSPTGDSYEQYF.

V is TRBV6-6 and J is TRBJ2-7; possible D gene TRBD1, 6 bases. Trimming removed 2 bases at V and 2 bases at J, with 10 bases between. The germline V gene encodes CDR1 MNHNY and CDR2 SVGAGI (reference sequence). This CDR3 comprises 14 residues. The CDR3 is CASSYGSGAYEQYF. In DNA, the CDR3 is TGTGCCAGCAGTTACGGGTCAGGGGCCTACGAGCAGTACTTC.

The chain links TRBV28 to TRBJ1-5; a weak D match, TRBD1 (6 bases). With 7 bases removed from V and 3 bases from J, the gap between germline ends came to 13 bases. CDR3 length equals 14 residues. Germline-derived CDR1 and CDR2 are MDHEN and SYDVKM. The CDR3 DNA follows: TGTGCCAGCACAGGAACAGGGCCCAATCAGCCCCAGCATTTT. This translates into CASTGTGPNQPQHF.

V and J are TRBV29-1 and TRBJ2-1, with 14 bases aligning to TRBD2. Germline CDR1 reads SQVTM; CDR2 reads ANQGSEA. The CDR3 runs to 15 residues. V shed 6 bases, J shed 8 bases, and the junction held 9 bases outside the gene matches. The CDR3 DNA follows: TGCAGCGTCGGGGGACTAGCGGGGGCCGGGGATGAGCAGTTCTTC. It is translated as CSVGGLAGAGDEQFF.

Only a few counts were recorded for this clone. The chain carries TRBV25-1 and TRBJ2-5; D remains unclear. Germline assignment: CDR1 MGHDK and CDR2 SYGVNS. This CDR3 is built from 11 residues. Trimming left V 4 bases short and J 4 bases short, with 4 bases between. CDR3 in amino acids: CASSATETQYF. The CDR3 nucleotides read TGTGCCAGCAGTGCCACAGAGACCCAGTACTTC.

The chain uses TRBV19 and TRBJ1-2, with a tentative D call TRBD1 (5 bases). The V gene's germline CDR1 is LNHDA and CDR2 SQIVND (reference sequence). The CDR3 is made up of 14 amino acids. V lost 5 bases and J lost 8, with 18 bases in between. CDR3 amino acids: CASSPQTGWGGYTF. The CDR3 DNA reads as TGTGCCAGTAGTCCCCAAACAGGCTGGGGGGGCTACACCTTC.

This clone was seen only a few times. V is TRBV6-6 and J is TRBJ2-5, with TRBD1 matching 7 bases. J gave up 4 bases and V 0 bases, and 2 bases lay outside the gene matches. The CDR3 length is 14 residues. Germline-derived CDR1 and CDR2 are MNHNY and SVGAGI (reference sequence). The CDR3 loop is CASSYSTGAETQYF. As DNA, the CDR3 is TGTGCCAGCAGTTACTCAACAGGGGCAGAGACCCAGTACTTC.

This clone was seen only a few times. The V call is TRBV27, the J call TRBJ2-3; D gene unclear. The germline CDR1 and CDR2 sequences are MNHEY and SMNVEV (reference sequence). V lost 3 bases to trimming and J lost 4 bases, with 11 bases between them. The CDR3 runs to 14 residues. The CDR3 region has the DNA TGTGCCAGCAGTTTTGGTGTACCCCCAGATACGCAGTATTTT. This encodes CASSFGVPPDTQYF.

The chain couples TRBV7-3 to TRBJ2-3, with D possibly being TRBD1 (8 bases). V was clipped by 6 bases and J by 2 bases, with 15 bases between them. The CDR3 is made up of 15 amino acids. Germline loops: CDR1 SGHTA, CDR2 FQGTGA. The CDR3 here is CASRPQGGFTDTQYF. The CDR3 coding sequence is TGTGCCAGCAGACCACAGGGGGGGTTCACAGATACGCAGTATTTT. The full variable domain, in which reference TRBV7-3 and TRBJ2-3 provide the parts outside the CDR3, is GAGVSQTPSNKVTEKGKYVELRCDPISGHTALYWYRQSLGQGPEFLIYFQGTGAADDSGLPNDRFFAVRPEGSVSTLKIQRTERGDSAVYLCASRPQGGFTDTQYFGPGTRLTVL.

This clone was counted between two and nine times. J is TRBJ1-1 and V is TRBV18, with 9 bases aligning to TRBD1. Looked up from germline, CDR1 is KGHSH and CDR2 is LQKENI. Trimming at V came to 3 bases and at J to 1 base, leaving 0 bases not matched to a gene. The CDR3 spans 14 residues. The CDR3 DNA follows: TGTGCCAGCTCACCGGGACAGGGGAACACTGAAGCTTTCTTT. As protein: CASSPGQGNTEAFF. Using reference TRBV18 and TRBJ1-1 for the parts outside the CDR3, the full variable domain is NAGVMQNPRHLVRRRGQEARLRCSPMKGHSHVYWYRQLPEEGLKFMVYLQKENIIDESGMPKERFSAEFPKEGPSILRIQQVVRGDSAAYFCASSPGQGNTEAFFGQGTRLTVV.

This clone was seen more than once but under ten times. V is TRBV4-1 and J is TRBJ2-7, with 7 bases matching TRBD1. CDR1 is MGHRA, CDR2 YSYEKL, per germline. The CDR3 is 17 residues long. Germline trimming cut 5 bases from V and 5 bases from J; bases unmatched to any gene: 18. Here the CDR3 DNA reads TGCGCCAGCAGCGAAGCCCCCTTTGACAGGGTGAGGAACGAGCAGTACTTC. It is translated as CASSEAPFDRVRNEQYF.

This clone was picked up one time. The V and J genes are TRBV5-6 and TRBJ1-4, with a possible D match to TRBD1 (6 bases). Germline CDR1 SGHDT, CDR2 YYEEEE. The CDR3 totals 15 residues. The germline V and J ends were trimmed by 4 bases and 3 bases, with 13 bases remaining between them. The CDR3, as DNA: TGTGCCAGCAGCCGGAACAGGGCGGCTAATGAAAAACTGTTTTTT. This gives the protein CASSRNRAANEKLFF.

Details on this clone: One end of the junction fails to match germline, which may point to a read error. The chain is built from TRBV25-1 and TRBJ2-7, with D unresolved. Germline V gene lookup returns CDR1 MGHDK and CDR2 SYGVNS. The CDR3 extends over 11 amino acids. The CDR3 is CATSDFYEQYF. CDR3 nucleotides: TGTGCCACCAGTGACTTCTACGAGCAGTACTTC.

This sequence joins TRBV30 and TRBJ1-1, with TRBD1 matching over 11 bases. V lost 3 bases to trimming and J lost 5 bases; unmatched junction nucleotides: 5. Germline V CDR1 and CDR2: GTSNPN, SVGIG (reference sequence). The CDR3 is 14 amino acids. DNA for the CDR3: TGTGCCTGGAGCGGACAGGGGGCCAGTACTGAAGCTTTCTTT. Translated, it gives CAWSGQGASTEAFF. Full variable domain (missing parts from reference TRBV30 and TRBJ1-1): SQTIHQWPATLVQPVGSPLSLECTVEGTSNPNLYWYRQAAGRGLQLLFYSVGIGQISSEVPQNLSASRPQDRQFILSSKKLLLSDSGFYLCAWSGQGASTEAFFGQGTRLTVV.

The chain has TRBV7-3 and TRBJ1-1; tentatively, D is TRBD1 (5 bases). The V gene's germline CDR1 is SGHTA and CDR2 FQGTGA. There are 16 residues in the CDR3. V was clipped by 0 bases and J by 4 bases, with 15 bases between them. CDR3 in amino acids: CASSLTATAGGTEAFF. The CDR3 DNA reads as TGTGCCAGCAGCTTAACTGCCACAGCCGGGGGCACTGAAGCTTTCTTT.

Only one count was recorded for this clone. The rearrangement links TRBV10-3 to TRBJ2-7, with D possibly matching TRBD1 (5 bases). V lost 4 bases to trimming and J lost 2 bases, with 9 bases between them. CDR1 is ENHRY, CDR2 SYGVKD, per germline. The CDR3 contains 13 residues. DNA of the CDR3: TGTGCCATCAGTGGTGACAGCGCCTACGAGCAGTACTTC. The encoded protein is CAISGDSAYEQYF.

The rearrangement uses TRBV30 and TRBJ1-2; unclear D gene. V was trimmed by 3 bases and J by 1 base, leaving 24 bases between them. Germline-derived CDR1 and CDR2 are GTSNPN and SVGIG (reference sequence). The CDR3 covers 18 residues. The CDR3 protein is CAWRVLGTNDIINYGYTF. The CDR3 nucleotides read TGTGCCTGGAGAGTGTTGGGTACAAACGACATAATTAACTATGGCTACACCTTC. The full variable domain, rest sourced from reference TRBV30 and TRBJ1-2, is SQTIHQWPATLVQPVGSPLSLECTVEGTSNPNLYWYRQAAGRGLQLLFYSVGIGQISSEVPQNLSASRPQDRQFILSSKKLLLSDSGFYLCAWRVLGTNDIINYGYTFGSGTRLTVV.

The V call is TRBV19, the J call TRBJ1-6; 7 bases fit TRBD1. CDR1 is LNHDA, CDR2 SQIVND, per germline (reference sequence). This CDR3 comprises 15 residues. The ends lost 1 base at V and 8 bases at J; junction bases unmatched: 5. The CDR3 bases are TGTGCCAGTAGTATAGGTTCACAGGGGTATTCACCCCTCCACTTT. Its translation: CASSIGSQGYSPLHF.

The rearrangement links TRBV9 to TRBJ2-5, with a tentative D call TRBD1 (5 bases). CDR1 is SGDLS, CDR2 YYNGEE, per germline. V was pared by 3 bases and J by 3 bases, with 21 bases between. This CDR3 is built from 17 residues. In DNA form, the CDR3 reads TGTGCCAGCAGCGGGGGATTGAGTCAGGGAATTGAAGAGACCCAGTACTTC. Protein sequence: CASSGGLSQGIEETQYF.

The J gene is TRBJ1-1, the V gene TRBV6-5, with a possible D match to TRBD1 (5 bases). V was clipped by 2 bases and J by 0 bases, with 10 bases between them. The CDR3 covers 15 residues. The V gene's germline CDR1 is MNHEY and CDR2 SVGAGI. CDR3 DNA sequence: TGTGCCAGCAGTTACCCCGGGGCTGTGAACACTGAAGCTTTCTTT. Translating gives CASSYPGAVNTEAFF.

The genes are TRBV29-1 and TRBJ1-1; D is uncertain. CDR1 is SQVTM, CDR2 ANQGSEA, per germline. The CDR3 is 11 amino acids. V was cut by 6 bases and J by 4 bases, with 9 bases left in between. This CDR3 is CSVTWGTEAFF. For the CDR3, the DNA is TGCAGCGTGACATGGGGCACTGAAGCTTTCTTT.

CDR3 sequence: CASSYGHGSNQPQHF. CDR3 in DNA: TGTGCCAGCAGTTATGGGCACGGTAGCAATCAGCCCCAGCATTTT. The rearrangement uses TRBV6-5 and TRBJ1-5; D unresolved. Trimming took off 3 bases at V and 0 bases at J, with 9 bases between the two ends. Germline V gene sequence: CDR1 MNHEY, CDR2 SVGAGI. The CDR3 loop spans 15 amino acids.

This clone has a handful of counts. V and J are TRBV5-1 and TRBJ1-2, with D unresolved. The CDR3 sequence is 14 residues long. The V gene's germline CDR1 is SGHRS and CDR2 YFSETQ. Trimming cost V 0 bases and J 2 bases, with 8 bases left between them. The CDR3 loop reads CASSLAQANYGYTF. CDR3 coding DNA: TGCGCCAGCAGCTTGGCCCAGGCAAACTATGGCTACACCTTC.

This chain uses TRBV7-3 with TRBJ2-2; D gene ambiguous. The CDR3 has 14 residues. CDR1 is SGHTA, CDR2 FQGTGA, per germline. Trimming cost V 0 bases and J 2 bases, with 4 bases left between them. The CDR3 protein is CASSLTRNTGELFF. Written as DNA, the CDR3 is TGTGCCAGCAGCTTAACGAGAAACACCGGGGAGCTGTTTTTT.